The rows below give T cell receptor beta chains drawn from one sample of a study of blood T cell repertoires in COVID-19. Generated by immunoSEQ multiplex PCR, the TCRdb table keeps only in-frame clones and is missing some. This sample has nearly 100,000 clones, with 75% to 90% found just once. The material sequenced was peripheral blood. The receptors were sampled from a man older than 75 with acute or convalescent COVID-19. Both conserved end residues are part of each CDR3. The D gene is left open where the match is weak. Size values are once, few and many counts, or a class for expanded clones, and some rows have none.

size: .; V: TRBV21-1; J: TRBJ2-7; D: .; CDR3: CASSPGNEQYF; DNA: TGTGCCAGCAGTCCAGGCAACGAGCAGTACTTC
size: .; V: TRBV5-1; J: TRBJ2-3; D: .; CDR3: CASSFEGVQYF; DNA: TGCGCCAGCAGCTTTGAGGGGGTGCAGTATTTT
size: .; V: TRBV5-6; J: TRBJ2-2; D: TRBD2; CDR3: CASSLLVEAGGPGELFF; DNA: TGTGCCAGCAGCCTACTCGTTGAAGCGGGAGGGCCCGGGGAGCTGTTTTTT
size: .; V: TRBV7-9; J: TRBJ2-3; D: TRBD2; CDR3: CASSPGGGLAGGTDTQYF; DNA: TGTGCCAGCAGCCCGGGCGGGGGGCTAGCGGGGGGCACAGATACGCAGTATTTT
size: .; V: TRBV4-2; J: TRBJ2-3; D: .; CDR3: CASSQEQDKHTDTQYF; DNA: TGTGCCAGCAGCCAAGAACAGGACAAGCACACAGATACGCAGTATTTT
size: few; V: TRBV9; J: TRBJ1-6; D: TRBD1; CDR3: CASSVGQGDSPLHF; DNA: TGTGCCAGCAGCGTAGGACAGGGGGATTCACCCCTCCACTTT
size: .; V: TRBV21-1; J: TRBJ1-3; D: .; CDR3: CASSILRVLGSGNTIYF; DNA: TGTGCCAGCAGTATTCTCAGGGTACTGGGTTCTGGAAACACCATATATTTT
size: .; V: TRBV20-1; J: TRBJ1-1; D: .; CDR3: CSAADNAEAFF; DNA: TGCAGTGCTGCCGACAATGCTGAAGCTTTCTTT
size: .; V: TRBV15; J: TRBJ1-3; D: .; CDR3: CATSRVTGMGNTIYF; DNA: TGTGCCACCAGCAGAGTCACAGGGATGGGGAACACCATATATTTT
size: .; V: TRBV28; J: TRBJ1-5; D: TRBD1; CDR3: CASRTDRFNQPQHF; DNA: TGTGCCAGCAGAACGGACAGGTTCAATCAGCCCCAGCATTTT
size: .; V: TRBV5-6; J: TRBJ1-2; D: TRBD1; CDR3: CASSAGQGNYYGYTF; DNA: TGTGCCAGCAGCGCCGGACAGGGGAACTACTATGGCTACACCTTC
size: once; V: TRBV7-3; J: TRBJ2-1; D: .; CDR3: CASSLSGNFGTNEQFF; DNA: TGTGCCAGCAGCTTATCGGGGAATTTCGGAACCAATGAGCAGTTCTTC
size: .; V: TRBV7-6; J: TRBJ2-2; D: TRBD2; CDR3: CASSLLAGGNTGELFF; DNA: TGTGCCAGCAGCTTATTAGCGGGAGGTAACACCGGGGAGCTGTTTTTT
size: .; V: TRBV6-2/TRBV6-3; J: TRBJ2-3; D: .; CDR3: CASSDTEAHDTQYF; DNA: TGTGCCAGCAGTGATACGGAGGCTCACGATACGCAGTATTTT
size: .; V: TRBV28; J: TRBJ2-7; D: TRBD1; CDR3: CASRLGQGYEQYF; DNA: TGTGCCAGCAGGCTGGGACAGGGCTACGAGCAGTACTTC
size: .; V: TRBV7-3; J: TRBJ2-1; D: TRBD2; CDR3: CASSPGTSGRAMGNEQFF; DNA: TGTGCCAGCAGCCCCGGGACTAGCGGGAGGGCCATGGGCAATGAGCAGTTCTTC